These 17 T cell receptor beta chains came from one sample sequenced in a study of cytomegalovirus exposure and HLA in healthy donors (dated 2017 in TCRdb). The library was built by means of the immunoSEQ multiplex PCR assay. For the multiplex PCR, a mixture combining 60 forward primers for TCR Vbeta segments and 13 reverse primers for TCR Jbeta segments was used. TCRdb stores this immuneACCESS table with in-frame sequences only. Part of the clones is absent; in the studies checked, under half of the shortfall reflects unresolved V genes, and no reason is known for the rest. Here the sample has roughly 110,000 clones; 70% to 80% occur a single time. Roughly 3.4% of the sample goes to the ten largest clones. The source material was PBMCs. These receptors all stem from a man aged 60 to 75 in good health and CMV-seronegative.

The genes are TRBV19 and TRBJ1-3; 7 bases match TRBD1. Germline CDR1 LNHDA, CDR2 SQIVND (reference sequence). With 7 bases clipped from V and 2 bases from J, the junction kept 2 bases outside the gene matches. The CDR3 has 13 residues. CDR3: CASTRGPGNTIYF. CDR3 nucleotides: TGTGCCAGTACTAGGGGGCCTGGAAACACCATATATTTT.

The chain carries TRBV4-3 and TRBJ1-1; D gene unclear. Germline-derived CDR1 and CDR2 are LGHNA and YSLEER. Trimming took 0 bases from V and 9 from J, leaving 14 bases between them. The CDR3 contains 14 residues. In DNA form, the CDR3 reads TGCGCCAGCAGCCAAGATTTTGCCGGCAGGCAAGCTTTCTTT. Translated: CASSQDFAGRQAFF.

The DNA for the CDR3 is TGTGCCAGCAGCTTGGCACAGGGGAACGAGCAGTACTTC. It encodes CASSLAQGNEQYF. This chain uses TRBV5-6 with TRBJ2-7; TRBD1 aligns across 7 bases. This CDR3 has 13 residues. V trimming: 0 bases; J trimming: 5 bases; junction bases outside the gene matches: 2. The germline V gene encodes CDR1 SGHDT and CDR2 YYEEEE.

CDR3 sequence reads: CASSYLSGLAGPKNTGELFF. CDR3 bases: TGTGCCAGCAGTTACCTATCGGGACTAGCGGGGCCAAAGAACACCGGGGAGCTGTTTTTT. This chain uses TRBV28 with TRBJ2-2; 13 bases fit TRBD2. This CDR3 has 20 residues. CDR1 is MDHEN and CDR2 is SYDVKM in the germline V gene. V dropped 4 bases and J dropped 1; count of bases not matched to a gene: 12.

This chain joins TRBV5-1 and TRBJ2-3, with 9 bases identical to TRBD2. The CDR3 has 17 amino acids. CDR1 and CDR2 from the germline V gene are SGHRS and YFSETQ. The trim removed 4 bases at V and 0 bases at J, leaving 9 bases unmatched. CDR3 sequence (DNA): TGCGCCAGCAGCCTACCCAGCGGGGGGCTTAGCACAGATACGCAGTATTTT. It encodes CASSLPSGGLSTDTQYF.

The chain has TRBV5-4 and TRBJ1-2, with 10 bases aligning to TRBD1. CDR3 length: 16 amino acids. Germline V gives CDR1 SGHNT, CDR2 YYREEE (reference sequence). The V segment lost 1 base and the J segment 11 bases; nucleotides outside the gene matches: 14. The CDR3 nucleotides are TGTGCCAGCAGCTTGCCGACAGGGGGCGCCCTCAGTAGTTACACCTTC. It yields the protein CASSLPTGGALSSYTF. The variable domain in full, completed from reference TRBV5-4 and TRBJ1-2, reads ETGVTQSPTHLIKTRGQQVTLRCSSQSGHNTVSWYQQALGQGPQFIFQYYREEENGRGNFPPRFSGLQFPNYSSELNVNALELDDSALYLCASSLPTGGALSSYTFGSGTRLTVV.

The genes are TRBV5-4 and TRBJ1-4; tentative D call: TRBD1 (6 bases). Germline V gene lookup returns CDR1 SGHNT and CDR2 YYREEE (reference sequence). This CDR3 spans 15 amino acids. The V gene lost 5 bases and the J gene lost 1 base, with 12 bases spanning the gap. CDR3 region: CASRKQGGTNEKLFF. CDR3 bases: TGTGCCAGCAGAAAGCAAGGGGGAACTAATGAAAAACTGTTTTTT.

The chain uses TRBV2 and TRBJ1-5, with unresolved D. With 8 bases removed from V and 3 bases from J, the gap between germline ends came to 11 bases. The CDR3 runs 13 residues. Germline V gene lookup returns CDR1 SNHLY and CDR2 FYNNEI. CDR3 region: CASEKETNQPQHF. The CDR3 DNA follows: TGTGCCAGCGAGAAGGAGACCAATCAGCCCCAGCATTTT.

This chain joins TRBV7-9 and TRBJ2-7; weak D call: TRBD2 (5 bases). The germline V and J ends were trimmed by 5 bases and 6 bases, with 8 bases remaining between them. CDR3 length equals 11 residues. Germline lookup yields CDR1 SEHNR and CDR2 FQNEAQ (reference sequence). The CDR3 spells CASSQAGEQYF. The CDR3 region has the DNA TGTGCCAGCAGCCAGGCGGGCGAGCAGTACTTC.

This clone occurred once. The J gene is TRBJ1-5, the V gene TRBV5-6; tentative D call: TRBD1 (5 bases). This CDR3 has 14 residues. CDR1 is SGHDT, CDR2 YYEEEE, per germline. The ends were cut back, 2 bases at V and 6 bases at J, with 12 bases in the middle. The CDR3 DNA reads TGTGCCAGCAGCTTATTAGGGGAAGGTCAGCCCCAGCATTTT. Amino acid sequence: CASSLLGEGQPQHF.

This clone has a handful of counts. CDR3 loop: CASSPTRQENTEAFF. CDR3 in DNA: TGTGCCAGCAGCCCAACACGACAGGAGAACACTGAAGCTTTCTTT. This sequence joins TRBV5-8 and TRBJ1-1, with TRBD1 as a possible D gene (6 bases). The germline V gene has CDR1 SGHTS and CDR2 YDEGEE. V lost 4 bases and J lost 1, with 14 bases in between. This CDR3 region has 15 residues.

This sequence joins TRBV20-1 and TRBJ1-1; D is ambiguous. This CDR3 is built from 10 residues. V gave up 5 bases and J gave up 11 bases, with 12 bases separating them. Germline V gene data show CDR1 as DFQATT and CDR2 as SNEGSKA (reference sequence). CDR3 coding DNA: TGCAGTGCTCCTGATCGCGGGGCTTTCTTT. Encoded protein: CSAPDRGAFF.

The V call is TRBV15, the J call TRBJ2-7; D unresolved. The V gene lost 0 bases and the J gene lost 7 bases, with 7 bases spanning the gap. The CDR3 sequence is 12 residues long. From germline, CDR1 is LNHNV and CDR2 YYDKDF (reference sequence). The CDR3 coding sequence is TGTGCCACCAGCAGAGATCGGAGAGAGCAGTACGTC. It encodes CATSRDRREQYV.

The chain couples TRBV13 to TRBJ1-2; perhaps TRBD1 as D (6 bases). Trimming removed 0 bases at V and 7 bases at J, with 15 bases between. The CDR3 runs 15 residues. Per the germline V gene, CDR1 is PRHDT and CDR2 is FYEKMQ (reference sequence). The CDR3 sequence is CASSLGSQGVAGYTF. The CDR3 DNA reads TGTGCCAGCAGCTTAGGTTCACAGGGAGTAGCTGGCTACACCTTC. The variable domain in full, completed from reference TRBV13 and TRBJ1-2, reads AAGVIQSPRHLIKEKRETATLKCYPIPRHDTVYWYQQGPGQDPQFLISFYEKMQSDKGSIPDRFSAQQFSDYHSELNMSSLELGDSALYFCASSLGSQGVAGYTFGSGTRLTVV.

CDR3 in DNA: TGTGCCAGCAGTGATCGAGGGGGTACGCAGTATTTT. Its protein product is CASSDRGGTQYF. The chain is built from TRBV2 and TRBJ2-3; D is perhaps TRBD1 (6 bases). Between the trimmed V and J ends, which lost 3 bases and 8 bases, there was a span of 9 bases. Germline CDR1 reads SNHLY; CDR2 reads FYNNEI. This CDR3 has 12 residues. Looking up the rest from reference TRBV2 and TRBJ2-3 gives the full variable domain: EPEVTQTPSHQVTQMGQEVILRCVPISNHLYFYWYRQILGQKVEFLVSFYNNEISEKSEIFDDQFSVERPDGSNFTLKIRSTKLEDSAMYFCASSDRGGTQYFGPGTRLTVL.

J is TRBJ1-3 and V is TRBV19; D is unclear. Trimming pared 5 bases from V and 0 bases from J, leaving 5 bases between. This CDR3 is built from 13 residues. CDR1 is LNHDA, CDR2 SQIVND, per germline (reference sequence). The CDR3 DNA follows: TGTGCCAGTAGTCAGATCTCTGGAAACACCATATATTTT. It yields the protein CASSQISGNTIYF.

This clone was observed a few times. This chain joins TRBV5-1 and TRBJ2-2; 8 bases line up with TRBD2. CDR3 length: 14 amino acids. CDR1 SGHRS and CDR2 YFSETQ come from the germline V gene. Unmatched junction bases numbered 5, after V lost 3 bases and J lost 7 bases. DNA of the CDR3: TGCGCCAGCAGCTCGGACGGGAGGGTCGGGGAGCTGTTTTTT. Its translation: CASSSDGRVGELFF. The full variable domain, with the rest looked up from reference TRBV5-1 and TRBJ2-2, is KAGVTQTPRYLIKTRGQQVTLSCSPISGHRSVSWYQQTPGQGLQFLFEYFSETQRNKGNFPGRFSGRQFSNSRSEMNVSTLELGDSALYLCASSSDGRVGELFFGEGSRLTVL.